This passage covers 12 T cell receptor beta chains from one sample sequenced in a study of graft-versus-host responses after intestinal transplantation. Some clones are missing from TCRdb's copy, which holds only in-frame ones; the method was immunoSEQ multiplex PCR. Seen here are around 35,000 clones, about nine tenths observed once, and the top ten hold more than 15%. Graft specimens yielded both intraepithelial and lamina propria lymphocytes. Sequenced here: ileum tissue, sampled 200 to 210 days after intestinal transplant. Source of these receptors: a human patient who received an intestinal transplant, so some T cells may come from the graft donor.

The chain couples TRBV7-8 to TRBJ2-3, with TRBD2 identical over 13 bases. Germline V lookup: CDR1 SGHVS, CDR2 FQNEAQ. V was clipped by 3 bases and J by 4 bases; unmatched bases: 4. The CDR3 is 16 residues long. CDR3 nucleotides: TGTGCCAGCAGCTTTGGACTAGCGGGAGCGGCAGATACGCAGTATTTT. It specifies CASSFGLAGAADTQYF.

This chain joins TRBV7-8 and TRBJ2-5; D is possibly TRBD1 (5 bases). This CDR3 is 15 amino acids long. Germline CDR1 SGHVS, CDR2 FQNEAQ. V gave up 3 bases and J gave up 5 bases, with 16 bases separating them. The CDR3 sequence is CASSLGQGPGETQYF. DNA of the CDR3: TGTGCCAGCAGCTTGGGCCAGGGCCCAGGCGAGACCCAGTACTTC.

The chain joins TRBV7-6 to TRBJ1-1, with 7 bases aligning to TRBD1. V shed 5 bases and J 1 base; nucleotides not matched to a gene: 10. CDR3 length: 16 amino acids. Germline lookup yields CDR1 SGHVS and CDR2 FNYEAQ. The DNA of the CDR3 is TGTGCCAGCAGCCACTCCACGGCAGGGGGGAACACTGAAGCTTTCTTT. Protein sequence: CASSHSTAGGNTEAFF.

The chain is built from TRBV5-6 and TRBJ2-7; TRBD2 matches 12 bases. J was trimmed by 3 bases and V by 2 bases; bases with no gene match: 3. The germline V gene encodes CDR1 SGHDT and CDR2 YYEEEE. The CDR3 is made up of 15 amino acids. The CDR3 DNA is TGTGCCAGCAGCTTCGCTAGCGGGAGGGACTACGAGCAGTACTTC. Amino acid sequence: CASSFASGRDYEQYF.

The chain uses TRBV27 and TRBJ2-2; 8 bases are shared with TRBD2. The CDR3 is 17 amino acids. V shed 0 bases and J 4 bases; nucleotides not matched to a gene: 7. The V gene's germline CDR1 is MNHEY and CDR2 SMNVEV (reference sequence). The CDR3 is CASSLSSGSWGTGELFF. In DNA, the CDR3 is TGTGCCAGCAGTTTATCCAGCGGGAGTTGGGGCACCGGGGAGCTGTTTTTT.

The chain carries TRBV7-2 and TRBJ2-7; D is undetermined. The CDR3 is 12 residues long. Germline values: CDR1 SGHTA, CDR2 FQGNSA. The V end was cut by 5 bases, the J end by 5 bases, with 10 bases between. CDR3 DNA: TGTGCCAGCAGCGAGTTATGGGACGAGCAGTACTTC. It encodes CASSELWDEQYF.

The gene calls are TRBV7-9 and TRBJ2-3, with 7 positions matching TRBD1. With V trimmed by 11 bases and J by 6 bases, 8 bases remained unmatched. There are 12 residues in the CDR3. Germline values: CDR1 SEHNR, CDR2 FQNEAQ (reference sequence). This CDR3 reads CAGSRTGDTQYF. CDR3 sequence (DNA): TGTGCCGGCTCGCGGACAGGTGATACGCAGTATTTT.

The V and J genes are TRBV2 and TRBJ2-7, with TRBD2 identical over 10 bases. The CDR3 runs to 15 residues. V shed 6 bases and J 2 bases; nucleotides not matched to a gene: 7. Per the germline V gene, CDR1 is SNHLY and CDR2 is FYNNEI. Here the CDR3 reads CASSAGLAVAYEQYF. The CDR3 DNA is TGTGCCAGCAGCGCTGGACTAGCGGTTGCCTACGAGCAGTACTTC.

CDR3 region: CASSEWSQVFGGYTF. CDR3 nucleotides: TGTGCCAGCAGTGAATGGTCACAGGTCTTTGGTGGCTACACCTTC. The V and J genes are TRBV25-1 and TRBJ1-2; D might be TRBD1 (5 bases). V was cut by 1 base and J by 7 bases, with 16 bases left in between. The CDR3 length is 15 residues. CDR1 is MGHDK and CDR2 is SYGVNS in the germline V gene.

The chain joins TRBV5-6 to TRBJ1-4, with D maybe TRBD1 (5 bases). CDR3 size: 17 residues. Germline CDR1 is SGHDT and CDR2 is YYEEEE. Trimming took off 1 base at V and 4 bases at J, with 17 bases between the two ends. The CDR3 region has the DNA TGTGCCAGCAGCTTGTCCCAGGGTTCAGGAATTAATGAAAAACTGTTTTTT. Translating it yields CASSLSQGSGINEKLFF.

The chain has TRBV28 and TRBJ1-2, with 8 bases that match TRBD1. CDR3 length equals 15 residues. Losses at the gene ends were 8 bases for V and 0 bases for J; bases not matched to a gene: 8. Germline V gives CDR1 MDHEN, CDR2 SYDVKM. The CDR3 DNA reads TGTGCCAGCTCTAGGACAGGGAGGTCTAACTATGGCTACACCTTC. Protein: CASSRTGRSNYGYTF.

The V call is TRBV28, the J call TRBJ2-1; D is uncertain. There are 14 residues in the CDR3. Germline lookup yields CDR1 MDHEN and CDR2 SYDVKM. V gave up 3 bases and J gave up 4 bases, with 10 bases separating them. The CDR3 DNA reads as TGTGCCAGCAGTTTTGGTACTTTATACAATGAGCAGTTCTTC. As protein: CASSFGTLYNEQFF.